A single TCR beta chain is shown here with its context. Its antigen remains unknown. CDR1 is SEHNR, CDR2 FQNEAQ, per germline (reference sequence). The CDR3 contains 16 residues. V dropped 2 bases and J dropped 4; count of bases not matched to a gene: 8. This sample was taken from a study of T cell repertoires in cytomegalovirus infection. Study-level information: The study used recently identified HLA-C-restricted and well-studied HLA-B-restricted CMV epitopes. Indications of both CMV infection and matching HLA type were provided by public TCR beta signatures. Study findings and constraints: Clonotype analysis showed dominance of the ex vivo response by HLA-C-restricted CMV-specific TCR beta clonotypes. Carriage of CMV together with the relevant HLA was identifiable through cumulative public TCR beta family frequency.

TCRdb ran MiXCR on the reads and lists one entry per CDR3 protein. The data show 830,000 or so distinct CDR3 sequences, approximately 30% seen once. Sequencing used cultured CD8+ T cells from PBMCs, obtained from culture after CMV antigen stimulation. The J gene is TRBJ2-1, the V gene TRBV7-9; TRBD1 agrees at 7 bases. The receptor comes from a human donor in good health (CMV status not recorded). Some clones in this sample may be carry-over from other donors' samples. The DNA of the CDR3 is TGTGCCAGCAGCTTATTAGAGGGGGCGCGATACAATGAGCAGTTCTTC. Its protein is CASSLLEGARYNEQFF.